This T cell receptor (beta chain) emerged from a study of blood T cell repertoires in COVID-19. Study in general: Sources were T cells, B-cell-depleted T cells, or PBMCs; the material itself was cDNA or gDNA.

Method: immunoSEQ multiplex PCR; TCRdb's copy keeps in-frame clones and lacks some. The sample shows 300,000 to 450,000 clones, around nine tenths of them seen only once. Ages ranged from roughly 18 to 100 years, with residence in about 24 US areas. Exposed volunteers were people who met a COVID-19 case within 2 weeks before study entry. The J segment lost 5 bases and the V segment lost 5 bases, leaving 9 bases of the junction unmatched. CDR3 size: 16 residues. From germline, CDR1 is SGHAT and CDR2 FQDESV (reference sequence). The material sequenced was PBMCs or T cells enriched from blood (not recorded which). This chain connects TRBV11-1 to TRBJ2-1; 10 nucleotides line up with TRBD1. This sequence was found in a woman aged 30 to 39 who had been exposed to COVID-19. The CDR3 here is CASSATTGGYHNEQFF. DNA of the CDR3: TGTGCCAGCAGCGCTACGACAGGGGGCTATCACAATGAGCAGTTCTTC.